One sample yielded the 16 T cell receptor beta chains listed below, sequenced in a study of neoadjuvant anti-PD-1 for oral cavity cancer (dated by TCRdb to about 2021). To prepare the library, the immunoSEQ multiplex PCR assay was applied. What TCRdb holds here is the immuneACCESS table cut down to in-frame rearrangements. Part of the clones is not present; checked against another copy, under half of the missing clones reflect an unresolved V gene, and the others are unexplained. Across this sample there are 11,000 to 15,000 clones, with about three quarters seen only once. The ten biggest clones cover less than 3.5% of the sample. The intended sense of this specimen's time point label: after neoadjuvant nivolumab, at surgical resection. The source was PBMCs, collected after nivolumab (anti-PD-1) treatment. All receptors derive from a person aged 35 to 85 with oral cavity squamous cell carcinoma.

This rearrangement joins TRBV7-2 to TRBJ2-1; D remains ambiguous. In germline, CDR1 is SGHTA, CDR2 FQGNSA. Trimming took off 1 base at V and 7 bases at J, with 17 bases between the two ends. This CDR3 contains 16 residues. The CDR3, as DNA: TGTGCCAGCAGCTTAGTAAAGGGCCGCCTGTATAATGAGCAGTTCTTC. Residues: CASSLVKGRLYNEQFF.

This clone was detected only once. The V gene is TRBV6-1, the J gene TRBJ1-2; 7 bases are a match to TRBD1. CDR1 is MNHNS, CDR2 SASEGT, per germline. The CDR3 loop spans 14 amino acids. CDR3 DNA sequence: TGTTCCGCTTCCCCGGGACAGACTAACTATGGCTACACCTTC. Its protein is CSASPGQTNYGYTF.

The V call is TRBV5-1, the J call TRBJ2-5, with 7 nucleotides matching TRBD1. CDR3 length: 15 amino acids. Germline assignment: CDR1 SGHRS and CDR2 YFSETQ. V shed 4 bases, J shed 4 bases, and the junction held 10 bases outside the gene matches. The CDR3 loop reads CASSPPGTAGETQYF. The CDR3 DNA follows: TGCGCCAGCAGCCCGCCAGGGACAGCCGGAGAGACCCAGTACTTC.

This sequence joins TRBV2 and TRBJ2-6, with 7 bases matching TRBD2. CDR1 is SNHLY and CDR2 is FYNNEI in the germline V gene. V dropped 8 bases and J dropped 0; count of bases not matched to a gene: 7. CDR3 length: 16 amino acids. The CDR3 region is CASSLRGNSGANVLTF. In DNA form, the CDR3 reads TGTGCCAGCTCCCTGCGGGGGAACTCTGGGGCCAACGTCCTGACTTTC.

This chain uses TRBV11-2 with TRBJ2-7; perhaps TRBD1 as D (5 bases). This CDR3 has 14 residues. CDR1 and CDR2 (germline): SGHAT, FQNNGV. The V end was cut by 2 bases, the J end by 2 bases, with 10 bases between. The CDR3 sequence: CASSLFGAPYEQYF. Here the CDR3 DNA reads TGTGCCAGCAGCTTATTTGGGGCTCCCTACGAGCAGTACTTC. The full variable domain, rest sourced from reference TRBV11-2 and TRBJ2-7, is EAGVAQSPRYKIIEKRQSVAFWCNPISGHATLYWYQQILGQGPKLLIQFQNNGVVDDSQLPKDRFSAERLKGVDSTLKIQPAKLEDSAVYLCASSLFGAPYEQYFGPGTRLTVT.

The chain combines TRBV6-5 with TRBJ2-1, with TRBD2 as a possible D gene (8 bases). CDR1 MNHEY and CDR2 SVGAGI come from the germline V gene. Trimming stripped 4 bases from V and 4 bases from J, with 14 bases between. This CDR3 has 15 amino acids. The CDR3 region has the DNA TGTGCCAGCAGTTTTATAGCGGGACAGTACAATGAGCAGTTCTTC. The encoded protein is CASSFIAGQYNEQFF.

This clone showed up just once. This chain joins TRBV10-3 and TRBJ1-3; maybe TRBD1 (5 bases). The CDR3 is made up of 14 amino acids. V gave up 2 bases and J gave up 1 base, with 6 bases separating them. In germline, CDR1 is ENHRY, CDR2 SYGVKD. The CDR3 protein is CAISEGGSGNTIYF. In DNA form, the CDR3 reads TGTGCCATCAGTGAGGGGGGGTCTGGAAACACCATATATTTT.

The DNA for the CDR3 is TGCAGCGTCTTAGTGGGGGAAAATGGCTACACCTTC. Its protein is CSVLVGENGYTF. This chain links TRBV29-1 with TRBJ1-2, with D tentatively TRBD1 (5 bases). V lost 6 bases and J 6 bases, leaving 14 bases between the germline ends. The CDR3 spans 12 residues. Germline-derived CDR1 and CDR2 are SQVTM and ANQGSEA.

The gene calls are TRBV6-5 and TRBJ2-6; no reliable D call. Looked up from germline, CDR1 is MNHEY and CDR2 is SVGAGI. This CDR3 has 15 residues. The ends were cut back, 2 bases at V and 0 bases at J, with 5 bases in the middle. Written as DNA, the CDR3 is TGTGCCAGCAGTTACGGGCCCTCTGGGGCCAACGTCCTGACTTTC. This codes for CASSYGPSGANVLTF.

This clone has a single count. The chain is built from TRBV27 and TRBJ2-2; the D gene could be TRBD1 or TRBD2 (5 bases each). Germline-derived CDR1 and CDR2 are MNHEY and SMNVEV (reference sequence). This CDR3 contains 15 residues. Trimming pared 5 bases from V and 0 bases from J, leaving 10 bases between. CDR3 sequence reads: CASSAGTANTGELFF. In DNA form, the CDR3 reads TGTGCCAGCAGTGCTGGGACGGCGAACACCGGGGAGCTGTTTTTT.

The chain has TRBV19 and TRBJ2-2; D possibly corresponds to TRBD1 (5 bases). V was clipped by 3 bases and J by 3 bases, with 11 bases between them. The CDR3 spans 15 residues. CDR1 is LNHDA, CDR2 SQIVND, per germline (reference sequence). CDR3 amino acids: CASSMGRAYTGELFF. CDR3 coding DNA: TGTGCCAGTAGTATGGGCAGGGCCTACACCGGGGAGCTGTTTTTT. Drawing the rest from reference TRBV19 and TRBJ2-2, the complete variable domain is DGGITQSPKYLFRKEGQNVTLSCEQNLNHDAMYWYRQDPGQGLRLIYYSQIVNDFQKGDIAEGYSVSREKKESFPLTVTSAQKNPTAFYLCASSMGRAYTGELFFGEGSRLTVL.

This chain links TRBV5-1 with TRBJ2-2, with TRBD1 matching over 7 bases. The CDR3 is 16 residues long. Germline CDR1 and CDR2: SGHRS and YFSETQ. Unmatched junction bases numbered 5, after V lost 0 bases and J lost 3 bases. The CDR3 coding sequence is TGCGCCAGCAGCTTGGAAGGGGGCTGGGACACCGGGGAGCTGTTTTTT. It specifies CASSLEGGWDTGELFF.

The chain recombines TRBV6-4 with TRBJ2-2; D perhaps matches TRBD2 (6 bases). Germline V gives CDR1 MRHNA, CDR2 SNTAGT. Trimming removed 3 bases from V and 1 base from J, with 9 bases in between. The CDR3 covers 15 residues. The CDR3, as DNA: TGTGCCAGCAGTGAGGAGGGAGGGAACACCGGGGAGCTGTTTTTT. Translated, it gives CASSEEGGNTGELFF.

The V gene is TRBV10-1, the J gene TRBJ1-2; maybe TRBD1 (6 bases). This CDR3 has 15 residues. CDR1 and CDR2 from the germline V gene are WNHNN and SYGVQD (reference sequence). V gave up 3 bases and J gave up 5 bases, with 16 bases separating them. In nucleotides, the CDR3 is TGCGCCAGCAGTGATTACGGGGGGCCCGTTTATGGCTACACCTTC. It specifies CASSDYGGPVYGYTF.

The V gene is TRBV4-1, the J gene TRBJ1-1; a weak D match, TRBD1 (5 bases). V lost 6 bases and J 1 base, leaving 12 bases between the germline ends. The CDR3 totals 14 residues. The germline CDR1 and CDR2 sequences are MGHRA and YSYEKL. The CDR3 protein is CASRGLRGNTEAFF. The CDR3 region has the DNA TGCGCCAGCAGGGGGTTAAGGGGGAACACTGAAGCTTTCTTT.

V and J are TRBV5-1 and TRBJ2-7; D may be TRBD1 (5 bases). The germline V gene encodes CDR1 SGHRS and CDR2 YFSETQ. Trimming pared 3 bases from V and 2 bases from J, leaving 12 bases between. The CDR3 is 14 residues long. The CDR3: CASSWKTDTYEQYF. For the CDR3, the DNA is TGCGCCAGCAGCTGGAAGACAGATACCTACGAGCAGTACTTC. The full variable domain, in which reference TRBV5-1 and TRBJ2-7 provide the parts outside the CDR3, is KAGVTQTPRYLIKTRGQQVTLSCSPISGHRSVSWYQQTPGQGLQFLFEYFSETQRNKGNFPGRFSGRQFSNSRSEMNVSTLELGDSALYLCASSWKTDTYEQYFGPGTRLTVT.